These 13 T cell receptor beta chains share one sample of origin, sequenced in a study of T cell changes during pregnancy in multiple sclerosis (dated by TCRdb to between 2019 and 2020). Receptors were amplified or captured by the immunoSEQ multiplex PCR assay. Here the immuneACCESS table is served through TCRdb, limited to in-frame sequences with V and J called. Missing clones are a known gap in these copies; in checked studies unresolved V genes cover under half, and the rest lacks a known reason. In all, the sample holds around 75,000 clones, and roughly 90% of those were seen once. The top ten constitute under 0.35% of the sample. The sample in question was CD4+ T cells from peripheral blood mononuclear cells, obtained in the third trimester of pregnancy. These receptors came from a female donor in good health, enrolled as a control in a pregnancy study.

The V call is TRBV7-2, the J call TRBJ1-2; possibly TRBD1 for D (5 bases). Germline assignment: CDR1 SGHTA and CDR2 FQGNSA. The CDR3 spans 16 residues. Trimming pared 5 bases from V and 4 bases from J, leaving 20 bases between. The chain's CDR3 is CASSHPRTYSFYGYTF. The CDR3, as DNA: TGTGCCAGCAGCCACCCGCGGACATATTCATTCTATGGCTACACCTTC.

The chain links TRBV2 to TRBJ1-1, with 12 bases that match TRBD1. With 9 bases clipped from V and 1 base from J, the junction kept 9 bases outside the gene matches. Germline assignment: CDR1 SNHLY and CDR2 FYNNEI. The CDR3 has 16 residues. CDR3 coding DNA: TGTGCCAGGGCATGGGGACAGGGGGCAGGGAACACTGAAGCTTTCTTT. As protein: CARAWGQGAGNTEAFF.

The CDR3 protein is CSVSRDRGGGTGELFF. The CDR3 bases are TGCAGCGTGTCCCGGGACAGGGGGGGAGGAACCGGGGAGCTGTTTTTT. The chain joins TRBV29-1 to TRBJ2-2, with TRBD1 identical over 11 bases. The V gene's germline CDR1 is SQVTM and CDR2 ANQGSEA. V lost 6 bases and J lost 5; bases outside the gene matches: 11. CDR3 length: 16 residues.

This chain uses TRBV11-2 with TRBJ1-1; 7 nucleotides match TRBD1. The CDR3 sequence is 17 residues long. The trim removed 0 bases at V and 0 bases at J, leaving 7 bases unmatched. In germline, CDR1 is SGHAT, CDR2 FQNNGV. CDR3 amino acids: CASSLDGTVTLNTEAFF. CDR3 bases: TGTGCCAGCAGCTTAGATGGGACAGTCACTCTGAACACTGAAGCTTTCTTT.

CDR3 coding DNA: TGTGCCAGTAGTACGACAGGGGACTATAATTCACCCCTCCACTTT. It encodes CASSTTGDYNSPLHF. The chain joins TRBV19 to TRBJ1-6; the match to TRBD1 covers 8 bases. The ends lost 4 bases at V and 3 bases at J; junction bases unmatched: 2. There are 15 residues in the CDR3. Germline CDR1 is LNHDA and CDR2 is SQIVND (reference sequence).

The gene calls are TRBV4-1 and TRBJ1-4; D may be TRBD1 (6 bases). The V gene lost 0 bases and the J gene lost 3 bases, with 11 bases spanning the gap. The germline V gene encodes CDR1 MGHRA and CDR2 YSYEKL. The CDR3 runs to 16 residues. The CDR3 DNA reads TGCGCCAGCAGCCAAGATATTAGGGGGTCTAATGAAAAACTGTTTTTT. This sequence encodes CASSQDIRGSNEKLFF.

V usage is TRBV5-6 and J usage is TRBJ1-1; no definite D call. The CDR3 sequence is 13 residues long. The germline gives CDR1 SGHDT, CDR2 YYEEEE. Trimming removed 2 bases from V and 4 bases from J, with 9 bases in between. Written as DNA, the CDR3 is TGTGCCAGCAGCTTATCCCCCAGCACTGAAGCTTTCTTT. Its translation: CASSLSPSTEAFF. The full variable domain, with the rest looked up from reference TRBV5-6 and TRBJ1-1, is DAGVTQSPTHLIKTRGQQVTLRCSPKSGHDTVSWYQQALGQGPQFIFQYYEEEERQRGNFPDRFSGHQFPNYSSELNVNALLLGDSALYLCASSLSPSTEAFFGQGTRLTVV.

V is TRBV27 and J is TRBJ1-6; no clear D gene. The V end was cut by 4 bases, the J end by 4 bases, with 8 bases between. The CDR3 runs to 14 residues. CDR1 MNHEY and CDR2 SMNVEV come from the germline V gene (reference sequence). The CDR3 nucleotides are TGTGCCAGCAGTTCTGTACTTTATAATTCACCCCTCCACTTT. The encoded protein is CASSSVLYNSPLHF.

This sequence joins TRBV9 and TRBJ1-4; D is perhaps TRBD1 (6 bases). The CDR3 sequence is 13 residues long. Germline values: CDR1 SGDLS, CDR2 YYNGEE. Trimming removed 4 bases at V and 7 bases at J, with 11 bases between. The CDR3: CASSPGEREKLFF. Here the CDR3 DNA reads TGTGCCAGCAGCCCAGGGGAGCGTGAAAAACTGTTTTTT.

J is TRBJ1-4 and V is TRBV4-1, with D hard to call. The CDR3 runs 14 residues. Germline CDR1 is MGHRA and CDR2 is YSYEKL. The V end was cut by 0 bases, the J end by 2 bases, with 4 bases between. Written as DNA, the CDR3 is TGCGCCAGCAGCCAAGATGAGACTAATGAAAAACTGTTTTTT. This gives the protein CASSQDETNEKLFF.

The gene calls are TRBV4-3 and TRBJ1-1; no definite D call. The length of the CDR3 is 15 residues. The V gene lost 2 bases and the J gene lost 4 bases, with 14 bases spanning the gap. Germline loops: CDR1 LGHNA, CDR2 YSLEER. CDR3 region: CASSQRRQRSTEAFF. CDR3 in DNA: TGCGCCAGCAGCCAACGGAGGCAACGGTCCACTGAAGCTTTCTTT.

The chain couples TRBV11-3 to TRBJ2-2, with 8 positions matching TRBD1. Germline V gene lookup returns CDR1 SGHNT and CDR2 YENEEA. The CDR3 spans 16 residues. V lost 0 bases and J lost 7; bases outside the gene matches: 7. The CDR3, as DNA: TGTGCCAGCAGCTTAGATAACCAGGGGGCGAGCGGGGAGCTGTTTTTT. Translation: CASSLDNQGASGELFF.

This sequence joins TRBV5-1 and TRBJ2-5; no firm D call. V lost 3 bases and J lost 5, with 11 bases in between. The length of the CDR3 is 13 residues. The germline V gene has CDR1 SGHRS and CDR2 YFSETQ. The chain's CDR3 is CASSYERQETQYF. DNA for the CDR3: TGCGCCAGCAGCTACGAGAGGCAGGAGACCCAGTACTTC.